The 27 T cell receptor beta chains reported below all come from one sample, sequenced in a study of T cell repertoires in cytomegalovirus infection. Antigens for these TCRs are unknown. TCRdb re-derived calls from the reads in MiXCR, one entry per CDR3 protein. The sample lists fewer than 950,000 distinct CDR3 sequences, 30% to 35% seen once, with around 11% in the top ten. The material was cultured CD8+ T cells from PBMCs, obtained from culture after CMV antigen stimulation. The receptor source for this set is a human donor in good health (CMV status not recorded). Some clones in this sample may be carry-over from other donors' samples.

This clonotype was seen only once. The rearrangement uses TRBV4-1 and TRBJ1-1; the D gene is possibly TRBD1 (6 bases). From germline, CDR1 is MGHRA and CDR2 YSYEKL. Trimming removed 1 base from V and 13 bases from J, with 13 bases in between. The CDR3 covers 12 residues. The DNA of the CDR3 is TGCGCCAGCAGCCAAGTCGGGACACTCGTTTTCTTT. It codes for CASSQVGTLVFF.

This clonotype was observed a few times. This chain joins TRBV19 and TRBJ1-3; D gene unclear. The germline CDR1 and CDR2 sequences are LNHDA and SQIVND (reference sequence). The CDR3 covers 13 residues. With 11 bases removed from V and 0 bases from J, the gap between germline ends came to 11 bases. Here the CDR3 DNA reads TGTGCCGCGACGTCCAGCTCTGGAAACACCATATATTTT. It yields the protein CAATSSSGNTIYF.

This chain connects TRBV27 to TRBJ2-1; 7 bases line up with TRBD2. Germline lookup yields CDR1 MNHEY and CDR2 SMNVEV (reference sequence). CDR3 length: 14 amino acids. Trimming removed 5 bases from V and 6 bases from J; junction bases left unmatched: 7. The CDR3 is CASSLAGESNEQFF. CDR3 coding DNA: TGTGCCAGCAGTCTTGCGGGGGAAAGCAATGAGCAGTTCTTC.

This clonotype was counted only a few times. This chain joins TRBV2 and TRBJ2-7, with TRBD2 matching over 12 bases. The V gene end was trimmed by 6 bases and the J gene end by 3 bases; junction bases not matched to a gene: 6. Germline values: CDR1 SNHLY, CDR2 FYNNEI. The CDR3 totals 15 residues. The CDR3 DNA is TGTGCCAGCAGGTTAGGACTAGCGGGGAACTACGAGCAGTACGTC. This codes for CASRLGLAGNYEQYV.

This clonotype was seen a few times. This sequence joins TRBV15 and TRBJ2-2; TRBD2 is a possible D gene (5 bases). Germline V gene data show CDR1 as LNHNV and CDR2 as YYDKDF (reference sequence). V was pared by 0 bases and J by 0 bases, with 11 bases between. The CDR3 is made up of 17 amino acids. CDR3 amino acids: CATSRDRGWSNTGELFF. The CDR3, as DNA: TGTGCCACCAGCAGAGATCGGGGTTGGTCGAACACCGGGGAGCTGTTTTTT.

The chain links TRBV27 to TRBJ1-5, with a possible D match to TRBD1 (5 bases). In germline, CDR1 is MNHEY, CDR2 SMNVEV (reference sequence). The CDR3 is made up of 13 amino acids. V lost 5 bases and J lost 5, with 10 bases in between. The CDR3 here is CASSAGPYQPQHF. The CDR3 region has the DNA TGTGCCAGCAGTGCGGGACCCTATCAGCCCCAGCATTTT.

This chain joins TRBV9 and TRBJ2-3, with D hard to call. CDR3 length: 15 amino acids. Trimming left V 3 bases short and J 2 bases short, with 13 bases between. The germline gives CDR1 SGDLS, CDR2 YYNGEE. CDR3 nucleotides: TGTGCCAGCAGCGCCGAGACACGACACACAGATACGCAGTATTTT. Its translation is CASSAETRHTDTQYF.

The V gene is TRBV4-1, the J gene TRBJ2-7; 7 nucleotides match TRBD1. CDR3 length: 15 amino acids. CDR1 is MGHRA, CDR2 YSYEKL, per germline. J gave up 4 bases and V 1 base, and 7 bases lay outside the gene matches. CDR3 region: CASSQGRDSSYEQYV. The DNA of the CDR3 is TGCGCCAGCAGCCAAGGCAGGGACAGCTCGTACGAGCAGTACGTC.

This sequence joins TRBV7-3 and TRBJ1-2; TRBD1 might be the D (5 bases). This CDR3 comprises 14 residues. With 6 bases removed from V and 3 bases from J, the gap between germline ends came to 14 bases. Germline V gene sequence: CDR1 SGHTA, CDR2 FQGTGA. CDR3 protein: CASRPGAGDYGYTF. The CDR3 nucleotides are TGTGCCAGCAGGCCCGGGGCGGGGGACTATGGCTACACCTTC.

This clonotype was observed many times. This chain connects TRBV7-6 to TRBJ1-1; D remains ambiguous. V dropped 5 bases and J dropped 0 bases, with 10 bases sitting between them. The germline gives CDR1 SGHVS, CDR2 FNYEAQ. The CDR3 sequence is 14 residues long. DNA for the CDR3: TGTGCCAGCAGCAAAAGAAGAATGAACACTGAAGCTTTCTTT. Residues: CASSKRRMNTEAFF. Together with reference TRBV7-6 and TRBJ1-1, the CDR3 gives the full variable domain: GAGVSQSPRYKVTKRGQDVALRCDPISGHVSLYWYRQALGQGPEFLTYFNYEAQQDKSGLPNDRFSAERPEGSISTLTIQRTEQRDSAMYRCASSKRRMNTEAFFGQGTRLTVV.

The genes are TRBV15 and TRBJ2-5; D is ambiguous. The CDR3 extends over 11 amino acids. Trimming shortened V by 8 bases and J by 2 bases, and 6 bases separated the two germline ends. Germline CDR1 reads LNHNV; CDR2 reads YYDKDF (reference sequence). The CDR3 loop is CATLGQETQYF. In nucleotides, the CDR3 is TGTGCCACCTTAGGGCAAGAGACCCAGTACTTC.

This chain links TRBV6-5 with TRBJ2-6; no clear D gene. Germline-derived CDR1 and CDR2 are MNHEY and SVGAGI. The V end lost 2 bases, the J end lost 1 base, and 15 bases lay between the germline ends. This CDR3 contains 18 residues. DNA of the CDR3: TGTGCCAGCAGTTACAGGCTTGAGGACCTATCTGGGGCCAACGTCCTGACTTTC. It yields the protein CASSYRLEDLSGANVLTF.

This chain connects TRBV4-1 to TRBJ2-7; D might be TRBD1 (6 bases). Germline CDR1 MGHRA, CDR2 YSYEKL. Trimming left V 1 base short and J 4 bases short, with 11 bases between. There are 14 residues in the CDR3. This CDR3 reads CASSQVQTGYEQYF. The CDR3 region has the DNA TGCGCCAGCAGCCAAGTACAAACAGGGTACGAGCAGTACTTC.

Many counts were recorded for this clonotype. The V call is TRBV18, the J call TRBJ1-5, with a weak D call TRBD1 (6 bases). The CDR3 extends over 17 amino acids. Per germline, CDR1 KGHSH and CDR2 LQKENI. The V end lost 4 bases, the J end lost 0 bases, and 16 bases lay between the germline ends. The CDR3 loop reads CASSLGQLPYSNQPQHF. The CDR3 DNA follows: TGTGCCAGCTCACTAGGACAGCTCCCCTATAGCAATCAGCCCCAGCATTTT.

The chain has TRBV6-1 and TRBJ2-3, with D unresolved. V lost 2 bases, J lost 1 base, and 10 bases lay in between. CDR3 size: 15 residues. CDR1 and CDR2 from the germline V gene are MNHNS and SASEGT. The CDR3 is CASSEWPGGTDTQYF. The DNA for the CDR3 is TGTGCCAGCAGTGAATGGCCAGGAGGCACAGATACGCAGTATTTT.

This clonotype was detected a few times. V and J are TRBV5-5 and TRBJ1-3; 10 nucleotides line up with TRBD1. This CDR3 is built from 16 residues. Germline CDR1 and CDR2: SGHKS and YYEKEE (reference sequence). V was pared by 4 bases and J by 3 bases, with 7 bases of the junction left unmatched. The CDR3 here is CASSDRQGAFGNTIYF. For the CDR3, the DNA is TGTGCCAGCAGCGACCGACAGGGGGCGTTTGGAAACACCATATATTTT.

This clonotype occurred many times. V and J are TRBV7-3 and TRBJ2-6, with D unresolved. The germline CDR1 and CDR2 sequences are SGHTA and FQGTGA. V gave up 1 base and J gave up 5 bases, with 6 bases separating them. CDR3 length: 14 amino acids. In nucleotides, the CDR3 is TGTGCCAGCAGCTTAAATCAAAGGGCCAACGTCCTGACTTTC. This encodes CASSLNQRANVLTF.

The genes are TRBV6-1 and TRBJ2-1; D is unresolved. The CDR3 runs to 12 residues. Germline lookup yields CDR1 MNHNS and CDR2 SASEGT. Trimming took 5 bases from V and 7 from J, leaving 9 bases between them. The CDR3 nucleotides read TGTGCCAGCAGTTTTTTAATGAATGAGCAGTTCTTC. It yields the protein CASSFLMNEQFF.

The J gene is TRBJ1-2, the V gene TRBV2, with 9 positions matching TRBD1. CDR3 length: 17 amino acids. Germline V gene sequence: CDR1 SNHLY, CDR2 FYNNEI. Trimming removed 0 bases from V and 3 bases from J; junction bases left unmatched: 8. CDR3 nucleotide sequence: TGTGCCAGCAGTGAAGCGCGAAACAGGGGGCTGGACTATGGCTACACCTTC. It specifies CASSEARNRGLDYGYTF.

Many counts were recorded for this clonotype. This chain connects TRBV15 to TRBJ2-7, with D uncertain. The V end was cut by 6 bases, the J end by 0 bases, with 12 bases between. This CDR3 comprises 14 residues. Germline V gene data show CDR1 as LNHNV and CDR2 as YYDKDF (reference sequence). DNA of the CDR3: TGTGCCACCAGTGACCCCCGAAGCTCCTACGAGCAGTACTTC. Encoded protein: CATSDPRSSYEQYF.

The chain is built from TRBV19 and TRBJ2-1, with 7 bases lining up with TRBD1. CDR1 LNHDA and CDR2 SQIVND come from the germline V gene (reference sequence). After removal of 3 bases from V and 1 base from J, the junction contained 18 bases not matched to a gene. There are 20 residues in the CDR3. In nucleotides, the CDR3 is TGTGCCAGTAGTATCCTAGCCGGGACAGTTACCCTGAGGTCCTACAATGAGCAGTTCTTC. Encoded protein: CASSILAGTVTLRSYNEQFF.

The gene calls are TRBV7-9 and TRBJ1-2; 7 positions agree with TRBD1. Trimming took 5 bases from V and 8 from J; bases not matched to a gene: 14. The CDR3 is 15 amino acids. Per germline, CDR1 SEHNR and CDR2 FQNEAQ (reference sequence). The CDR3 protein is CASSPPTGFQRGYTF. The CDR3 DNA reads TGTGCCAGCAGCCCACCGACAGGGTTTCAACGGGGCTACACCTTC. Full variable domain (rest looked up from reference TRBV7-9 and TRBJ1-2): DTGVSQNPRHKITKRGQNVTFRCDPISEHNRLYWYRQTLGQGPEFLTYFQNEAQLEKSRLLSDRFSAERPKGSFSTLEIQRTEQGDSAMYLCASSPPTGFQRGYTFGSGTRLTVV.

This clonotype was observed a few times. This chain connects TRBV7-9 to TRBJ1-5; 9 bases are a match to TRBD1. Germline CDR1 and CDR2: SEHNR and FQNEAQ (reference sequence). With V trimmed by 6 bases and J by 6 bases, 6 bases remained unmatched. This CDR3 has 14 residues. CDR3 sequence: CASSSGTGFQPQHF. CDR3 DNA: TGTGCCAGCAGTTCCGGGACAGGGTTTCAGCCCCAGCATTTT.

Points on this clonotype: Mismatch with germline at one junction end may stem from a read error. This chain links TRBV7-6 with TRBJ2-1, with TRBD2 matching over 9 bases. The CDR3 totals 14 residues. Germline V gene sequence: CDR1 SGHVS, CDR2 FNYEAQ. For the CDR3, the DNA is TGCGCCAGCAGGGCGGGGGGGGCCTACAATGAGCAGTTCTTC. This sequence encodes CASRAGGAYNEQFF.

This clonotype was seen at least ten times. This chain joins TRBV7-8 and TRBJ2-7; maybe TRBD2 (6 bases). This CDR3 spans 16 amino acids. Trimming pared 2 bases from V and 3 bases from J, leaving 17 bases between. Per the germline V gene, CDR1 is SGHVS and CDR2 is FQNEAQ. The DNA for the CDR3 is TGTGCCAGCAGCTTAACCCCCAGGCGGGGAGGCTACGAGCAGTACGTC. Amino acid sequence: CASSLTPRRGGYEQYV.

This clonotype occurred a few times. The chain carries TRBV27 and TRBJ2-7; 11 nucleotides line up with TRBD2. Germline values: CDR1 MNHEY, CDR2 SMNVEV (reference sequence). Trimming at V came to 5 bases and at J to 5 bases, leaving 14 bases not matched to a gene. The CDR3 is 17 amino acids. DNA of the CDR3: TGTGCCAGCAGTCCTTCTAGCGGGGGGTTATTTTTACACGAGCAGTACTTC. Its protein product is CASSPSSGGLFLHEQYF.

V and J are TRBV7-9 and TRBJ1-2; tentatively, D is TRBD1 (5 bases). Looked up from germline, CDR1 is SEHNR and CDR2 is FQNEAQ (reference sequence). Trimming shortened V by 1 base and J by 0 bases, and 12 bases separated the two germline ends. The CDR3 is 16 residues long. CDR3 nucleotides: TGTGCCAGCAGCTTAGTGGGACGAAAAGCTAACTATGGCTACACCTTC. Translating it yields CASSLVGRKANYGYTF. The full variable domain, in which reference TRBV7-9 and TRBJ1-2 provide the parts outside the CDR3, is DTGVSQNPRHKITKRGQNVTFRCDPISEHNRLYWYRQTLGQGPEFLTYFQNEAQLEKSRLLSDRFSAERPKGSFSTLEIQRTEQGDSAMYLCASSLVGRKANYGYTFGSGTRLTVV.